Each of the 24 T cell receptor beta chains below was sequenced from the same sample in a study of cytomegalovirus exposure and HLA in healthy donors. Use of 60 Vbeta and 13 Jbeta primers characterized the PCR. Using immunoSEQ multiplex PCR, the repertoire was profiled, and TCRdb retains in-frame clones only, with some absent. Counted here are 150,000 to 200,000 clones, roughly 83% occurring once; the ten biggest clones make up around 1.4%. Sequencing used PBMCs. These receptor sequences come from a woman between 50 and 59 years old in good health and CMV-seronegative.

V is TRBV4-3 and J is TRBJ1-6; 9 bases align to TRBD1. CDR1 and CDR2 from the germline V gene are LGHNA and YSLEER. The CDR3 consists of 16 residues. Trimming cost V 1 base and J 9 bases; bases outside gene matches: 7. In DNA, the CDR3 is TGCGCCAGCAGCCAAGCCGGGACAGGGAGTAGTTCACCCCTCCACTTT. Its translation is CASSQAGTGSSSPLHF.

The V gene is TRBV14, the J gene TRBJ1-6, with TRBD1 matching 7 bases. This CDR3 region has 15 residues. CDR1 is SGHDN, CDR2 FVKESK, per germline. Trimming at V came to 4 bases and at J to 5 bases, leaving 5 bases not matched to a gene. The CDR3 loop reads CASSRDDRDNSPLHF. The CDR3 nucleotides are TGTGCCAGCAGCCGGGACGACAGGGATAATTCACCCCTCCACTTT.

CDR3 sequence reads: CASSIAAGWSYGYTF. DNA of the CDR3: TGTGCCAGTAGTATAGCGGCAGGGTGGAGCTATGGCTACACCTTC. The chain carries TRBV19 and TRBJ1-2, with D possibly matching TRBD1 (5 bases). The CDR3 sequence is 15 residues long. The V and J ends lost 1 base and 4 bases respectively, with 13 bases between them. Germline lookup yields CDR1 LNHDA and CDR2 SQIVND (reference sequence).

This clone has a single count. This chain uses TRBV6-6 with TRBJ2-5, with D possibly matching TRBD2 (6 bases). Germline lookup yields CDR1 MNHNY and CDR2 SVGAGI (reference sequence). This CDR3 region has 16 residues. V was trimmed by 5 bases and J by 7 bases, leaving 23 bases between them. This CDR3 is CASSVPGVASVGTQYF. In nucleotides, the CDR3 is TGTGCCAGCAGTGTCCCGGGGGTAGCCTCCGTTGGGACCCAGTACTTC.

The chain uses TRBV4-3 and TRBJ1-1, with TRBD1 matching 11 bases. The CDR3 is 19 amino acids. Trimming cost V 3 bases and J 3 bases; bases outside gene matches: 15. Germline values: CDR1 LGHNA, CDR2 YSLEER. The CDR3 DNA is TGCGCCAGCAGCCAGTATAGGGACAGGGGGGAGTCCGGGTACACTGAAGCTTTCTTT. It specifies CASSQYRDRGESGYTEAFF.

The CDR3 region has the DNA TGTGCCAGCAGCTTTCTCCCACGGGGAGGGACGGAGACCCAGTACTTC. Its protein product is CASSFLPRGGTETQYF. The chain couples TRBV5-6 to TRBJ2-5, with 7 bases aligning to TRBD2. Germline CDR1 is SGHDT and CDR2 is YYEEEE. The CDR3 contains 16 residues. V gave up 2 bases and J gave up 5 bases; unmatched junction bases: 12.

This chain uses TRBV5-1 with TRBJ2-7, with D uncertain. The length of the CDR3 is 13 residues. Germline V gene sequence: CDR1 SGHRS, CDR2 YFSETQ. The V and J ends lost 0 bases and 3 bases respectively, with 7 bases between them. The CDR3, as DNA: TGCGCCAGCAGCTTGGATACACGCTACGAGCAGTACTTC. Translation gives CASSLDTRYEQYF.

CDR3 nucleotide sequence: TGTGCCAGCAGTTCCGGGACAGGCCGTGTTACCTACGAGCAGTACTTC. This codes for CASSSGTGRVTYEQYF. The gene calls are TRBV6-5 and TRBJ2-7; 8 nucleotides agree with TRBD1. The length of the CDR3 is 16 residues. Germline CDR1 reads MNHEY; CDR2 reads SVGAGI. Trimming cost V 4 bases and J 2 bases; bases outside gene matches: 10.

V and J are TRBV7-2 and TRBJ2-1; 9 bases are a match to TRBD2. CDR3 length: 17 residues. With 3 bases clipped from V and 0 bases from J, the junction kept 6 bases outside the gene matches. CDR1 is SGHTA, CDR2 FQGNSA, per germline. The CDR3 is CASSFDHSGGSYNEQFF. CDR3 nucleotide sequence: TGTGCCAGCAGCTTTGACCATAGCGGGGGCTCCTACAATGAGCAGTTCTTC. Filled out from reference TRBV7-2 and TRBJ2-1, the complete variable domain reads GAGVSQSPSNKVTEKGKDVELRCDPISGHTALYWYRQSLGQGLEFLIYFQGNSAPDKSGLPSDRFSAERTGGSVSTLTIQRTQQEDSAVYLCASSFDHSGGSYNEQFFGPGTRLTVL.

This clone was detected only a few times. The chain couples TRBV27 to TRBJ2-7; 8 nucleotides agree with TRBD1. V lost 6 bases, J lost 2 bases, and 18 bases stayed unmatched. Germline V gene data show CDR1 as MNHEY and CDR2 as SMNVEV (reference sequence). The CDR3 is 18 residues long. This CDR3 is CASRPGQGSMLLAYEQYF. As DNA, the CDR3 is TGTGCCAGCAGGCCCGGACAGGGCTCGATGTTGCTAGCCTACGAGCAGTACTTC.

J is TRBJ2-2 and V is TRBV7-8, with 10 bases aligning to TRBD1. Germline V gene lookup returns CDR1 SGHVS and CDR2 FQNEAQ. With 4 bases clipped from V and 4 bases from J, the junction kept 3 bases outside the gene matches. CDR3 size: 15 residues. CDR3 residues: CASSSRTGGTGELFF. For the CDR3, the DNA is TGTGCCAGCAGCTCCCGGACAGGGGGCACCGGGGAGCTGTTTTTT.

The CDR3 DNA reads TGCAGCGTTATTACTCCCGGGACTTACAATGAGCAGTTCTTC. It is translated as CSVITPGTYNEQFF. J is TRBJ2-1 and V is TRBV29-1, with a possible D match to TRBD2 (6 bases). The CDR3 covers 14 residues. Germline CDR1 and CDR2: SQVTM and ANQGSEA. V dropped 5 bases and J dropped 4 bases, with 15 bases sitting between them.

A few counts support this clone. The same CDR3 can be traced to other DNA sequences in this sample. This chain uses TRBV6-1 with TRBJ1-1; unclear D gene. The germline gives CDR1 MNHNS, CDR2 SASEGT. CDR3 size: 17 residues. V lost 0 bases, J lost 0 bases, and 14 bases lay in between. The CDR3 loop is CASSEAPRELMNTEAFF. The DNA of the CDR3 is TGTGCCAGCAGTGAAGCCCCCCGGGAACTCATGAACACTGAAGCTTTCTTT.

A few counts support this clone. V is TRBV5-1 and J is TRBJ1-5; D unclear. The CDR3 sequence is 14 residues long. Trimming removed 4 bases from V and 0 bases from J, with 8 bases in between. Germline assignment: CDR1 SGHRS and CDR2 YFSETQ. This chain's CDR3 is CASSHGDSNQPQHF. The CDR3 region has the DNA TGCGCCAGCAGCCACGGTGATAGCAATCAGCCCCAGCATTTT. Using reference TRBV5-1 and TRBJ1-5 for the parts outside the CDR3, the full variable domain is KAGVTQTPRYLIKTRGQQVTLSCSPISGHRSVSWYQQTPGQGLQFLFEYFSETQRNKGNFPGRFSGRQFSNSRSEMNVSTLELGDSALYLCASSHGDSNQPQHFGDGTRLSIL.

The rearrangement joins TRBV27 to TRBJ2-6, with TRBD2 as a possible D gene (5 bases). The CDR3 extends over 17 amino acids. Trimming pared 3 bases from V and 0 bases from J, leaving 12 bases between. Germline V gene data show CDR1 as MNHEY and CDR2 as SMNVEV (reference sequence). In nucleotides, the CDR3 is TGTGCCAGCAGTTTGGTCGGGGTTATCTCTGGGGCCAACGTCCTGACTTTC. It specifies CASSLVGVISGANVLTF.

The V and J genes are TRBV10-3 and TRBJ2-7, with D possibly matching TRBD1 (6 bases). V was trimmed by 3 bases and J by 2 bases, leaving 11 bases between them. The length of the CDR3 is 14 residues. Germline assignment: CDR1 ENHRY and CDR2 SYGVKD. The CDR3 loop is CAISEQGGPYEQYF. As DNA, the CDR3 is TGTGCCATCAGTGAACAAGGGGGACCCTACGAGCAGTACTTC.

J is TRBJ2-3 and V is TRBV6-4; D ambiguous. Germline lookup yields CDR1 MRHNA and CDR2 SNTAGT. This CDR3 has 16 residues. V gave up 3 bases and J gave up 0 bases, with 13 bases separating them. The CDR3 nucleotides read TGTGCCAGCAGTGAGAACAGCCAGCCTAGCACAGATACGCAGTATTTT. It specifies CASSENSQPSTDTQYF.

The chain carries TRBV5-1 and TRBJ1-2; no reliable D call. Trimming took off 5 bases at V and 2 bases at J, with 13 bases between the two ends. The germline gives CDR1 SGHRS, CDR2 YFSETQ. This CDR3 contains 14 residues. The CDR3 DNA follows: TGCGCCAGCAGTCCCCCGACTGAGAACTATGGCTACACCTTC. Protein product: CASSPPTENYGYTF.

The chain links TRBV5-5 to TRBJ1-2; 11 bases line up with TRBD1. V trimming: 3 bases; J trimming: 8 bases; junction bases outside the gene matches: 9. The V gene's germline CDR1 is SGHKS and CDR2 YYEKEE (reference sequence). The CDR3 has 15 residues. In nucleotides, the CDR3 is TGTGCCAGCAGCTCAACAGGACAGGGGGCAGGCGGCTACACCTTC. Protein sequence: CASSSTGQGAGGYTF. The whole variable domain, remainder taken from reference TRBV5-5 and TRBJ1-2, is DAGVTQSPTHLIKTRGQQVTLRCSPISGHKSVSWYQQVLGQGPQFIFQYYEKEERGRGNFPDRFSARQFPNYSSELNVNALLLGDSALYLCASSSTGQGAGGYTFGSGTRLTVV.

This clone appeared a few times. The J gene is TRBJ1-2, the V gene TRBV2; 9 bases fit TRBD1. This CDR3 has 15 residues. Germline values: CDR1 SNHLY, CDR2 FYNNEI. V lost 3 bases, J lost 0 bases, and 2 bases stayed unmatched. The CDR3 spells CASSDRDRANYGYTF. The CDR3 DNA reads as TGTGCCAGCAGTGACCGGGACAGGGCTAACTATGGCTACACCTTC.

The rearrangement joins TRBV5-8 to TRBJ2-3; D gene ambiguous. The CDR3 contains 13 residues. V was clipped by 2 bases and J by 1 base, with 5 bases between them. Germline V gives CDR1 SGHTS, CDR2 YDEGEE. The CDR3 DNA sequence: TGTGCCAGCAGCTTAACAGGCACAGATACGCAGTATTTT. Its protein is CASSLTGTDTQYF.

The chain combines TRBV7-9 with TRBJ2-1, with D possibly being TRBD2 (6 bases). The germline V gene has CDR1 SEHNR and CDR2 FQNEAQ (reference sequence). Trimming took off 5 bases at V and 6 bases at J, with 26 bases between the two ends. There are 18 residues in the CDR3. CDR3 nucleotide sequence: TGTGCCAGCAGCCTGCCCGGGGGTAGGGGCGGTCATGGCAATGAGCAGTTCTTC. Translating gives CASSLPGGRGGHGNEQFF.

This chain connects TRBV27 to TRBJ1-2; D is unclear. V was cut by 6 bases and J by 4 bases, with 12 bases left in between. The CDR3 length is 13 residues. Germline V gives CDR1 MNHEY, CDR2 SMNVEV (reference sequence). This chain's CDR3 is CASSPPGFYGYTF. The CDR3 bases are TGTGCCAGCAGCCCTCCGGGATTCTATGGCTACACCTTC.

CDR3 loop: CASREGLHSGNTIYF. The CDR3 region has the DNA TGTGCCAGCAGGGAGGGACTCCACTCTGGAAACACCATATATTTT. The chain recombines TRBV2 with TRBJ1-3, with D tentatively TRBD1 (5 bases). The V and J ends lost 6 bases and 0 bases respectively, with 12 bases between them. This CDR3 comprises 15 residues. Germline CDR1 and CDR2: SNHLY and FYNNEI.